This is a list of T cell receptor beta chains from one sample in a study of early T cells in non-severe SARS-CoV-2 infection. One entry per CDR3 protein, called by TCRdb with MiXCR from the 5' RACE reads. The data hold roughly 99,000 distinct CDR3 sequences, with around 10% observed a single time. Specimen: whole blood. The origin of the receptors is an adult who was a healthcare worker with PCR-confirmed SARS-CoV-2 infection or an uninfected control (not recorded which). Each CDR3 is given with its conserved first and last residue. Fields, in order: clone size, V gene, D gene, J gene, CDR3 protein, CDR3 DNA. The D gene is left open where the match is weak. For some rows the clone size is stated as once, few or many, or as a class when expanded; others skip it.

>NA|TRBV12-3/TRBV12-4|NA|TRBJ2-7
CASRRASGYEQYF
TGTGCCAGCAGGAGGGCTTCTGGCTACGAGCAGTACTTC
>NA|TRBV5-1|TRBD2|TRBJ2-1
CASSSRTSGYNEQFF
TGCGCCAGCAGCTCTAGGACTAGCGGTTACAATGAGCAGTTCTTC
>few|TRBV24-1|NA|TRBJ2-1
CATSDPGGSYNEQFF
TGTGCCACCAGTGACCCCGGAGGCTCCTACAATGAGCAGTTCTTC
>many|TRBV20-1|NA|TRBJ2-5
CSATGRDEETQYF
TGCAGTGCTACAGGGAGAGATGAAGAGACCCAGTACTTC
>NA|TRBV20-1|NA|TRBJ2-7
CSAARRGNEQYF
TGCAGTGCTGCAAGAAGGGGAAACGAGCAGTACTTC
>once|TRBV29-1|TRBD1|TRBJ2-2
CSSGQANTGELFF
TGCAGCTCGGGACAGGCTAACACCGGGGAGCTGTTTTTT
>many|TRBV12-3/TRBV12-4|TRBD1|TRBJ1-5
CASSRDRGRPQHF
TGTGCCAGCAGTCGGGACAGGGGACGCCCCCAGCATTTT
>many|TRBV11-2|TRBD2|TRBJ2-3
CASSSVGTSVAGTDTQYF
TGTGCCAGCAGTTCAGTGGGGACTAGCGTCGCGGGTACAGATACGCAGTATTTT
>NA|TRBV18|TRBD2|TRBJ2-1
CASSPQRLAGSSAEQFF
TGTGCCAGCTCACCTCAGAGACTAGCGGGAAGCTCCGCGGAGCAGTTCTTC
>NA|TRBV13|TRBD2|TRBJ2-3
CASSLGGLAGLRDTQYF
TGTGCCAGCAGCTTAGGCGGATTAGCGGGGTTAAGGGATACGCAGTATTTT
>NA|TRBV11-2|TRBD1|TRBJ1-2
CASSSGGDYGYTF
TGTGCCAGCAGCTCAGGGGGGGACTATGGCTACACCTTC
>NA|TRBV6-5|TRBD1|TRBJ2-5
CASSLGQGLETQYF
TGTGCCAGCAGCCTCGGACAGGGTCTGGAGACCCAGTACTTC
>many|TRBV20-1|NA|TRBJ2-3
CSARGSGRSKNLSTDTQYF
TGCAGTGCTAGAGGTAGCGGACGGTCAAAAAACCTTAGCACAGATACGCAGTATTTT
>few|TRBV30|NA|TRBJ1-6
CAWGPPLHF
TGTGCCTGGGGTCCACCCCTCCACTTT
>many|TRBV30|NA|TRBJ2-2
CAWSVVSGELFF
TGTGCCTGGAGTGTAGTCTCCGGGGAGCTGTTTTTT
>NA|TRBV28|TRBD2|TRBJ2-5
CASSFPSGTETQYF
TGTGCCAGCAGTTTCCCTAGCGGAACGGAGACCCAGTACTTC
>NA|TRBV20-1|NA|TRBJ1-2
CSARVGFYGYTF
TGCAGTGCTAGAGTTGGATTCTATGGCTACACCTTC
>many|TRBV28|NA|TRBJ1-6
CASSFADRSYNSPLHF
TGTGCCAGCAGTTTCGCGGACCGCTCCTATAATTCACCCCTCCACTTT
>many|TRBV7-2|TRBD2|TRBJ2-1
CASSLLAGANEQFF
TGTGCCAGCAGCTTACTAGCGGGAGCCAATGAGCAGTTCTTC
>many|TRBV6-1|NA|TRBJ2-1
CASGVGLIYNEQFF
TGTGCCAGCGGTGTAGGACTAATATACAATGAGCAGTTCTTC
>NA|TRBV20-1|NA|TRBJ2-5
CSARDLGGPGETQYF
TGCAGTGCTAGAGATTTGGGCGGGCCTGGAGAGACCCAGTACTTC
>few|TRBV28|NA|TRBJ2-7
CASSPHGAKREQYF
TGTGCCAGCAGTCCTCACGGGGCGAAGCGCGAGCAGTACTTC
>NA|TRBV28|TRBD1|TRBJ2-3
CASSLGGTGADTQYF
TGTGCCAGCAGTTTGGGTGGGACAGGTGCAGATACGCAGTATTTT
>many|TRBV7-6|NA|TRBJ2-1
CASSPLGSSYNEQFF
TGTGCCAGCAGCCCCCTGGGGAGCTCCTACAATGAGCAGTTCTTC
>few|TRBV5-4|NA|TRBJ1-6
CASSLGGGGRSYNSPLHF
TGTGCCAGCAGCTTGGGCGGGGGCGGACGCTCCTATAATTCACCCCTCCACTTT
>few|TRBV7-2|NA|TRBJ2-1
CASSLKGSRMGNEQFF
TGTGCCAGCAGCTTAAAAGGTAGCCGAATGGGGAATGAGCAGTTCTTC
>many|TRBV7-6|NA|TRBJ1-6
CASSLMSRNSPLHF
TGTGCCAGCAGCTTAATGTCCAGAAATTCACCCCTCCACTTT
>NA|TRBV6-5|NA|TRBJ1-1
CVSHLEVGSTEAFF
TGTGTCAGCCATTTGGAGGTCGGGAGCACTGAAGCTTTCTTT
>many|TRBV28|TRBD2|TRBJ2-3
CASSHNLAGYTDTQYF
TGTGCCAGCAGTCATAACCTAGCGGGATACACAGATACGCAGTATTTT
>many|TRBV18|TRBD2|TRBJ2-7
CASSRTSGIVDEQYF
TGTGCCAGCTCACGTACTAGCGGGATCGTCGACGAGCAGTACTTC
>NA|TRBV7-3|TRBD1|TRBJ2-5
CASSLGDRPQETQYF
TGTGCCAGCAGCTTAGGGGACAGGCCCCAAGAGACCCAGTACTTC
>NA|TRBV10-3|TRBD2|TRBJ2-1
CAINAGEAYNEQFF
TGTGCCATCAACGCGGGAGAGGCCTACAATGAGCAGTTCTTC
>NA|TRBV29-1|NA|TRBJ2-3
CSVARDSGTDTQYF
TGCAGCGTAGCCCGGGACTCAGGCACAGATACGCAGTATTTT
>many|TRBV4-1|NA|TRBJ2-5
CASSHWTREKTQYF
TGCGCCAGCAGCCATTGGACAAGGGAAAAGACCCAGTACTTC
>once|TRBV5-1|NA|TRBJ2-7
CASIPGPGQAYEQYF
TGCGCCAGCATCCCCGGTCCAGGACAAGCCTACGAGCAGTACTTC
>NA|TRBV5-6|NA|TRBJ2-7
CASSFYGTENNEQYF
TGTGCCAGCAGCTTTTACGGGACTGAGAATAACGAGCAGTACTTC
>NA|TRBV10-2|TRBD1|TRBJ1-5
CASSSGQGNQPQHF
TGCGCCAGCAGTTCGGGACAGGGCAATCAGCCCCAGCATTTT
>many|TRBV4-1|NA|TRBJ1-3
CASSQSLAGPSENTIYF
TGCGCCAGCAGCCAATCGTTGGCGGGACCTTCTGAAAACACCATATATTTT
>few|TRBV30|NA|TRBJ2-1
CAWSVSLYNEQFF
TGTGCCTGGAGTGTATCCCTATACAATGAGCAGTTCTTC
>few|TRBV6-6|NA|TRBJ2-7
CASSYDPQYSSYEQYF
TGTGCCAGCAGTTACGACCCCCAGTACTCGTCCTACGAGCAGTACTTC
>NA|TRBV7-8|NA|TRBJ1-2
CASSLTSYGYTF
TGTGCCAGCAGCTTAACTAGCTACGGCTACACCTTC
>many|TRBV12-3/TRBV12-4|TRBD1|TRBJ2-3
CASSAGTAGTDTQYF
TGTGCCAGCAGTGCCGGGACAGCCGGCACAGATACGCAGTATTTT